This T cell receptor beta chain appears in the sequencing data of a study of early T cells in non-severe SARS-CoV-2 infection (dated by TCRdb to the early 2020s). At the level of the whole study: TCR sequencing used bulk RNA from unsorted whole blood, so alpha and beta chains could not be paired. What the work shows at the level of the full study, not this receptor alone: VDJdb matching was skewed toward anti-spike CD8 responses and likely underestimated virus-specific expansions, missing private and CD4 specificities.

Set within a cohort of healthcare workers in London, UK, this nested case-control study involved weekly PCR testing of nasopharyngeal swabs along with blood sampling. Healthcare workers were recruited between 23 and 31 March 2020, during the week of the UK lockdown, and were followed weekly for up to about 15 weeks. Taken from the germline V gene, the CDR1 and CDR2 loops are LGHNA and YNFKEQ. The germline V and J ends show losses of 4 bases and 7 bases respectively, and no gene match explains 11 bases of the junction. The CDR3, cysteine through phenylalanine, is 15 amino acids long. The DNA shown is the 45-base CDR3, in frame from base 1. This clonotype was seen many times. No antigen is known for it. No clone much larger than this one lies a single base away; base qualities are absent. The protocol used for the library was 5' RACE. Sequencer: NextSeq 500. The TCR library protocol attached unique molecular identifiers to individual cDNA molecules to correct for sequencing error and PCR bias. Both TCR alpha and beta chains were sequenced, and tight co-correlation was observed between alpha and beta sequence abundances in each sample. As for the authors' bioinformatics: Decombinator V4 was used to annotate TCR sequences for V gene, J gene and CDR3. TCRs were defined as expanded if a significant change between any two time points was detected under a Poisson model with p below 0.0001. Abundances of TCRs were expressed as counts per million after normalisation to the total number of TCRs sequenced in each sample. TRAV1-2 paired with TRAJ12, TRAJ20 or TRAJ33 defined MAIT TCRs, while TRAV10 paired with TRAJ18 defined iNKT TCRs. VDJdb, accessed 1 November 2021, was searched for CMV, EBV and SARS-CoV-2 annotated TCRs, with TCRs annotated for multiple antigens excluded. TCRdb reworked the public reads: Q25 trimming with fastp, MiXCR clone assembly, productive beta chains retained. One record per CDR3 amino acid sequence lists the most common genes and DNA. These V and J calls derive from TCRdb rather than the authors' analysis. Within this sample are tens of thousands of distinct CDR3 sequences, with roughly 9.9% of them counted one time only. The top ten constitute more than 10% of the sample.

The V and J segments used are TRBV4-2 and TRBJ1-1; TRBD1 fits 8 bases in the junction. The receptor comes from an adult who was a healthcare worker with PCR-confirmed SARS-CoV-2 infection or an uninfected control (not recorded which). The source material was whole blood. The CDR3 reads CASSRSGGQGGEAFF. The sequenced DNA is TGTGCCAGCAGCCGCTCAGGCGGACAGGGAGGTGAAGCTTTCTTT.